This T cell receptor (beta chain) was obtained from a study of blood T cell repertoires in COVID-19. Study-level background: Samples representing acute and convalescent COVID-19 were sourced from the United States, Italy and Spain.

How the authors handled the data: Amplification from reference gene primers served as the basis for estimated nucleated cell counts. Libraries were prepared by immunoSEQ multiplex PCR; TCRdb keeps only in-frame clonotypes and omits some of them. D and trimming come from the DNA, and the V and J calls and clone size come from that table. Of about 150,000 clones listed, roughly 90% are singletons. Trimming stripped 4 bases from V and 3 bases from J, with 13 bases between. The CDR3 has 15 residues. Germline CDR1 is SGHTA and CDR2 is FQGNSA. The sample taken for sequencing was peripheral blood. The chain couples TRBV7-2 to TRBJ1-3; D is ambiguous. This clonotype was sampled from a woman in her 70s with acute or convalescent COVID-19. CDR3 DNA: TGTGCCAGCAGCTCCCGATCCGGGAGTGGAAACACCATATATTTT. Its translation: CASSSRSGSGNTIYF.